Each of the 6 T cell receptor beta chains below was sequenced from the same sample in a study of blood T cells in healthy people across ages. The use of a sample-barcoded 5' primer and a J-beta primer mix characterized a second PCR of about 6 to 11 cycles. TCRdb ran MiXCR on the 5' RACE reads and lists one entry per CDR3 protein. This sample carries over a million distinct CDR3 sequences, roughly 40% of them seen once, and the ten largest clones take roughly 7.9%. Sequenced material: blood. The receptors come from a woman younger than 30 in good health.

This clonotype was seen a handful of times. V usage is TRBV2 and J usage is TRBJ2-3; TRBD2 agrees at 9 bases. The CDR3 runs to 16 residues. The trim removed 1 base at V and 4 bases at J, leaving 6 bases unmatched. CDR1 and CDR2 from the germline V gene are SNHLY and FYNNEI. The CDR3 nucleotides are TGTGCCAGCAGTGAAGGAGGCGGGGGGGCCGCAGATACGCAGTATTTT. It specifies CASSEGGGGAADTQYF. The full variable domain, its missing parts supplied by reference TRBV2 and TRBJ2-3, is EPEVTQTPSHQVTQMGQEVILRCVPISNHLYFYWYRQILGQKVEFLVSFYNNEISEKSEIFDDQFSVERPDGSNFTLKIRSTKLEDSAMYFCASSEGGGGAADTQYFGPGTRLTVL.

On this clonotype: The junction departs from the called germline gene at one end, perhaps through a read error. The chain joins TRBV10-3 to TRBJ1-2; perhaps TRBD1 as D (5 bases). Germline V gene sequence: CDR1 ENHRY, CDR2 SYGVKD. This CDR3 is built from 14 residues. The CDR3 spells CAISVTGGQDGCTF. The CDR3 nucleotides read TGTGCCATCAGTGTAACAGGAGGGCAGGATGGCTGCACCTTC.

This clonotype was seen a handful of times. The chain recombines TRBV3-1 with TRBJ1-4; D unresolved. Germline V gives CDR1 LGHDT, CDR2 YNNKEL (reference sequence). The CDR3 spans 12 residues. V lost 0 bases, J lost 11 bases, and 7 bases lay in between. The CDR3 here is CASSQEKAKLFF. The CDR3 DNA follows: TGTGCCAGCAGCCAAGAGAAAGCTAAACTGTTTTTT.

The CDR3 DNA follows: TGCGCCAGCAGCTGGAACAGGGATGAGACTGAAGCTTTCTTT. This translates into CASSWNRDETEAFF. V is TRBV5-1 and J is TRBJ1-1; a possible D gene is TRBD1 (6 bases). Trimming pared 3 bases from V and 5 bases from J, leaving 14 bases between. From germline, CDR1 is SGHRS and CDR2 YFSETQ. The CDR3 contains 14 residues.

This clonotype was picked up a small number of times. The V call is TRBV16, the J call TRBJ2-7; D possibly corresponds to TRBD1 (5 bases). From germline, CDR1 is KGHSY and CDR2 FQNENV. V lost 1 base to trimming and J lost 3 bases, with 7 bases between them. The CDR3 runs to 13 residues. The CDR3 loop is CASSQWTNYEQYF. The CDR3 bases are TGTGCCAGCAGCCAATGGACAAACTACGAGCAGTACTTC.

The chain has TRBV6-2 or TRBV6-3 and TRBJ2-1; D is possibly TRBD1 (7 bases). CDR3 length: 16 amino acids. Trimming pared 2 bases from V and 4 bases from J, leaving 15 bases between. From germline, CDR1 is MNHEY and CDR2 SVGEGT. CDR3 amino acids: CASSYRGQGGYNEQFF. CDR3 DNA sequence: TGTGCCAGCAGTTACCGTGGGCAGGGGGGATACAATGAGCAGTTCTTC.